Listed below are T cell receptor beta chains from one sample, sequenced in a study of CD8 T cells in Susac syndrome. TCRdb redid the calling of the immunoSEQ multiplex PCR reads with MiXCR, one entry per CDR3 protein. The sample has about 240,000 distinct CDR3 sequences, 90% to 96% seen once. The sample consisted of CD4+ T cells from PBMCs. The receptors stem from a human donor with Susac syndrome. Each CDR3 is given without its conserved first and last residue. Fields, in order: clone size, V gene, CDR3 protein. Clone size appears in some rows only: once, few, many, or a class for an expanded clone.

clone_size: -
v_call: TRBV29-1
cdr3_aa: SGTSGSFYEQF

clone_size: -
v_call: TRBV11-2
cdr3_aa: ASSLGAGLAGRAYEQY

clone_size: -
v_call: TRBV7-3
cdr3_aa: ASSLGQGLMNTEAF

clone_size: -
v_call: TRBV18
cdr3_aa: ASSSTGGLEQY

clone_size: -
v_call: TRBV25-1
cdr3_aa: ASRLAGRTQY

clone_size: -
v_call: TRBV12-3/TRBV12-4
cdr3_aa: ASKTGRNQPQH

clone_size: -
v_call: TRBV14
cdr3_aa: ASSHQRLAGAYEQY

clone_size: -
v_call: TRBV27
cdr3_aa: ASSLRQSSGNTIY

clone_size: -
v_call: TRBV20-1
cdr3_aa: SARGQGPTEAF

clone_size: -
v_call: TRBV9
cdr3_aa: ASSPRTSGGGTGELF

clone_size: -
v_call: TRBV20-1
cdr3_aa: SAVGGDQPQH

clone_size: few
v_call: TRBV5-1
cdr3_aa: ASSFRDRAYEQY

clone_size: -
v_call: TRBV12-3/TRBV12-4
cdr3_aa: ASRLPGQGEAF

clone_size: -
v_call: TRBV20-1
cdr3_aa: SANRNTEAF

clone_size: -
v_call: TRBV28
cdr3_aa: ASSFLREQF

clone_size: -
v_call: TRBV3-1
cdr3_aa: ASNDRLETQY

clone_size: -
v_call: TRBV4-1
cdr3_aa: ASSQVSVDTQY

clone_size: -
v_call: TRBV20-1
cdr3_aa: SARVRGYT

clone_size: -
v_call: TRBV20-1
cdr3_aa: SARIPAGIDNEQF

clone_size: -
v_call: TRBV7-9
cdr3_aa: ASSRHRDDEKLF

clone_size: -
v_call: TRBV9
cdr3_aa: ASSVAASHYEQY

clone_size: few
v_call: TRBV28
cdr3_aa: ASSLEGRGYT

clone_size: -
v_call: TRBV27
cdr3_aa: ASSLGSGGYGYT

clone_size: -
v_call: TRBV9
cdr3_aa: ASSVSPTGYHEQY

clone_size: -
v_call: TRBV29-1
cdr3_aa: SVGRDRDSPYT

clone_size: -
v_call: TRBV15
cdr3_aa: ATSRVTSPLAKNIQY

clone_size: -
v_call: TRBV19
cdr3_aa: ASSTHGTGSVYQPQH

clone_size: -
v_call: TRBV29-1
cdr3_aa: SVGLAGGGSEQF

clone_size: once
v_call: TRBV20-1
cdr3_aa: SVTRDRGLYEQY

clone_size: -
v_call: TRBV12-3/TRBV12-4
cdr3_aa: ASSGSGSSYEQY

clone_size: -
v_call: TRBV7-3
cdr3_aa: ASSPSGGGYGYT